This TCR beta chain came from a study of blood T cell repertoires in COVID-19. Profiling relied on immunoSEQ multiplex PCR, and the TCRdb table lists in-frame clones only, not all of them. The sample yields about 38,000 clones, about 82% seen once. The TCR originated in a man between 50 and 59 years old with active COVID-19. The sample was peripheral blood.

CDR3 region: CASSLGQFNEKLFF. The CDR3 DNA reads TGTGCCAGCAGCTTAGGACAGTTTAATGAAAAACTGTTTTTT. J is TRBJ1-4 and V is TRBV7-9; TRBD1 might be the D (5 bases). Per the germline V gene, CDR1 is SEHNR and CDR2 is FQNEAQ (reference sequence). V shed 1 base and J shed 4 bases, with 7 bases lying between them. There are 14 residues in the CDR3.